Below are 17 T cell receptor beta chains sequenced from a single sample in a study of control samples from healthy donors and cancer patients. Only in-frame clones appear in the TCRdb table, and some are missing; sequencing was by immunoSEQ multiplex PCR. Of 100,000 to 150,000 clones in the sample, 70% to 90% were seen once. Sequencing was performed on blood. The receptors come from a man aged 55-75 years in good health.

The gene calls are TRBV19 and TRBJ2-3; tentative D call: TRBD1 (5 bases). Trimming took 4 bases from V and 2 from J, leaving 7 bases between them. The CDR3 runs 13 residues. Germline CDR1 reads LNHDA; CDR2 reads SQIVND (reference sequence). The CDR3 region has the DNA TGTGCCAGTAGTACGACAGCCACAGATACGCAGTATTTT. Amino acids: CASSTTATDTQYF.

The rearrangement uses TRBV3-1 (or the pseudogene TRBV3-2) and TRBJ2-2; 8 nucleotides align to TRBD2. V dropped 0 bases and J dropped 1; count of bases not matched to a gene: 7. The CDR3 has 18 amino acids. Per the germline V gene, CDR1 is LGHDT and CDR2 is YNNKEL (reference sequence). CDR3 DNA sequence: TGTGCCAGCAGCCAAGAATTAGGGAGCGGGGGGAACACCGGGGAGCTGTTTTTT. This encodes CASSQELGSGGNTGELFF.

This clone turned up a few times. The rearrangement links TRBV28 to TRBJ1-5; D is possibly TRBD1 (6 bases). The germline V gene encodes CDR1 MDHEN and CDR2 SYDVKM. The CDR3 runs to 16 residues. The V and J ends lost 5 bases and 3 bases respectively, with 17 bases between them. CDR3 residues: CASSPRGHGDNQPQHF. The CDR3, as DNA: TGTGCCAGCAGTCCCCGGGGGCATGGAGACAATCAGCCCCAGCATTTT.

The chain recombines TRBV29-1 with TRBJ2-1; tentative D call: TRBD1 (6 bases). Germline lookup yields CDR1 SQVTM and CDR2 ANQGSEA. The CDR3 length is 13 residues. V lost 4 bases to trimming and J lost 6 bases, with 13 bases between them. The chain's CDR3 is CSVGRGTANEQFF. The CDR3 DNA sequence: TGCAGCGTTGGTAGGGGGACCGCCAATGAGCAGTTCTTC.

There are a few counts of this clone. This chain uses TRBV7-2 with TRBJ1-2; D may be TRBD1 (6 bases). Germline lookup yields CDR1 SGHTA and CDR2 FQGNSA. Trimming took 6 bases from V and 7 from J, leaving 15 bases between them. The CDR3 length is 13 residues. The CDR3 region has the DNA TGTGCCAGCAGATTACAGGGAATCGGTGGCTACACCTTC. Protein product: CASRLQGIGGYTF.

CDR3 DNA sequence: TGTGCCAGCTCACGATCAACTAGCGGGGTGTCCACAGATACGCAGTATTTT. Translating gives CASSRSTSGVSTDTQYF. The gene calls are TRBV18 and TRBJ2-3; 10 bases are shared with TRBD2. The CDR3 has 17 amino acids. Germline V gene data show CDR1 as KGHSH and CDR2 as LQKENI. J was trimmed by 2 bases and V by 4 bases; bases with no gene match: 9. The full variable domain, with the rest looked up from reference TRBV18 and TRBJ2-3, is NAGVMQNPRHLVRRRGQEARLRCSPMKGHSHVYWYRQLPEEGLKFMVYLQKENIIDESGMPKERFSAEFPKEGPSILRIQQVVRGDSAAYFCASSRSTSGVSTDTQYFGPGTRLTVL.

This rearrangement joins TRBV30 to TRBJ1-6; D is possibly TRBD1 (5 bases). V dropped 4 bases and J dropped 7 bases, with 11 bases sitting between them. Germline CDR1 reads GTSNPN; CDR2 reads SVGIG (reference sequence). The CDR3 sequence is 13 residues long. The CDR3: CAWNNAGNSPLHF. The CDR3 nucleotides read TGTGCCTGGAACAACGCAGGGAATTCACCCCTCCACTTT.

The chain joins TRBV9 to TRBJ2-6; TRBD1 aligns across 7 bases. The CDR3 runs 17 residues. J gave up 0 bases and V 3 bases, and 6 bases lay outside the gene matches. Germline values: CDR1 SGDLS, CDR2 YYNGEE. The CDR3 sequence: CASSAGQSFSGANVLTF. The CDR3 nucleotides read TGTGCCAGCAGCGCGGGACAGTCCTTCTCTGGGGCCAACGTCCTGACTTTC.

The chain employs TRBV7-8 and TRBJ1-5, with 11 positions matching TRBD1. The CDR3 loop spans 16 amino acids. Germline loops: CDR1 SGHVS, CDR2 FQNEAQ. V shed 6 bases, J shed 4 bases, and the junction held 8 bases outside the gene matches. CDR3 protein: CASRIGTGGPNQPQHF. CDR3 nucleotide sequence: TGTGCCAGCAGGATCGGGACAGGGGGTCCTAATCAGCCCCAGCATTTT.

The chain employs TRBV24-1 and TRBJ2-2; 9 nucleotides match TRBD2. The CDR3 consists of 15 residues. Germline lookup yields CDR1 KGHDR and CDR2 SFDVKD. V lost 7 bases, J lost 0 bases, and 2 bases stayed unmatched. This CDR3 reads CATRASGTNTGELFF. DNA for the CDR3: TGTGCCACCAGGGCTAGCGGGACGAACACCGGGGAGCTGTTTTTT.

The rearrangement uses TRBV6-1 and TRBJ2-7, with TRBD1 matching over 7 bases. Germline CDR1 is MNHNS and CDR2 is SASEGT. Trimming at V came to 2 bases and at J to 5 bases, leaving 15 bases not matched to a gene. The length of the CDR3 is 17 residues. Here the CDR3 DNA reads TGTGCCAGCAGTGAACGGAGAAGCTTGGCACAGGGGAACGAGCAGTACTTC. Its translation is CASSERRSLAQGNEQYF.

This clone was observed a handful of times. The chain is built from TRBV11-2 and TRBJ2-5; D unclear. Germline V gene sequence: CDR1 SGHAT, CDR2 FQNNGV. Trimming removed 5 bases from V and 5 bases from J, with 9 bases in between. The CDR3 is made up of 12 amino acids. The CDR3 DNA is TGTGCCAGCAGCCTAACCCTTGAGACCCAGTACTTC. This translates into CASSLTLETQYF.

The rearrangement joins TRBV19 to TRBJ1-4; no firm D call. The V and J ends lost 4 bases and 7 bases respectively, with 16 bases between them. The CDR3 consists of 15 residues. Germline V CDR1 and CDR2: LNHDA, SQIVND (reference sequence). CDR3 sequence (DNA): TGTGCCAGTAGTACCCGCGAGCGATTGGGTGAAAAACTGTTTTTT. Residues: CASSTRERLGEKLFF.

V is TRBV19 and J is TRBJ1-1; TRBD1 might be the D (5 bases). CDR1 is LNHDA and CDR2 is SQIVND in the germline V gene (reference sequence). Trimming took 4 bases from V and 1 from J, leaving 22 bases between them. The CDR3 is made up of 18 amino acids. CDR3 region: CASSRGYRVHETNTEAFF. The CDR3 DNA follows: TGTGCCAGTAGTAGGGGCTATCGGGTCCACGAGACGAACACTGAAGCTTTCTTT. The full variable domain, its missing parts supplied by reference TRBV19 and TRBJ1-1, is DGGITQSPKYLFRKEGQNVTLSCEQNLNHDAMYWYRQDPGQGLRLIYYSQIVNDFQKGDIAEGYSVSREKKESFPLTVTSAQKNPTAFYLCASSRGYRVHETNTEAFFGQGTRLTVV.

This chain connects TRBV18 to TRBJ1-1; D call uncertain. The CDR3 has 17 amino acids. Deletions cut 3 bases from V and 1 base from J, with 18 bases between. The germline V gene has CDR1 KGHSH and CDR2 LQKENI. The CDR3 region is CASSPMGGIDTNTEAFF. For the CDR3, the DNA is TGTGCCAGCTCACCGATGGGAGGGATAGACACGAACACTGAAGCTTTCTTT.

This clone has just a few counts. This sequence joins TRBV5-5 and TRBJ2-2; no clear D gene. This CDR3 region has 14 residues. With 0 bases removed from V and 4 bases from J, the gap between germline ends came to 7 bases. Germline values: CDR1 SGHKS, CDR2 YYEKEE (reference sequence). As DNA, the CDR3 is TGTGCCAGCAGCTTGGTTGCGACCACCGGGGAGCTGTTTTTT. Amino acid sequence: CASSLVATTGELFF.

The genes are TRBV5-8 and TRBJ2-1; 7 positions match TRBD2. Germline lookup yields CDR1 SGHTS and CDR2 YDEGEE. The CDR3 length is 18 residues. Losses at the gene ends were 0 bases for V and 0 bases for J; bases not matched to a gene: 9. CDR3 residues: CASSLGDPGGTSYNEQFF. CDR3 DNA sequence: TGTGCCAGCAGCTTGGGTGACCCGGGGGGTACCTCCTACAATGAGCAGTTCTTC.